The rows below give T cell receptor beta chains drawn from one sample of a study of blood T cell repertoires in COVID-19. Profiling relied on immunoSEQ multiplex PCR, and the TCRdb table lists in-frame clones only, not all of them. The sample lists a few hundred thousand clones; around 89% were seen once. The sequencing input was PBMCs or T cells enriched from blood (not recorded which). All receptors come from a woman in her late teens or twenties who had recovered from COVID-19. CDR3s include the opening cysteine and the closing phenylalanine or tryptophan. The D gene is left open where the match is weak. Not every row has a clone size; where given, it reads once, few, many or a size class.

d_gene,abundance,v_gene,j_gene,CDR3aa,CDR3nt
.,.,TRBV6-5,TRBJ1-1,CASNGDTEAFF,TGTGCCAGCAATGGAGACACTGAAGCTTTCTTT
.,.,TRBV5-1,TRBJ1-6,CASSLEPQHSSYNSPLHF,TGCGCCAGCAGCTTGGAACCTCAACACAGCTCCTATAATTCACCCCTCCACTTT
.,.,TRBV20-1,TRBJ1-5,CSASASNQPQHF,TGCAGTGCTAGTGCGAGCAATCAGCCCCAGCATTTT
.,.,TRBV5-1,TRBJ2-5,CASRPGAQETQYF,TGCGCCAGCAGACCAGGCGCCCAAGAGACCCAGTACTTC
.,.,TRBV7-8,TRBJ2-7,CASSLFKGPYEQYF,TGTGCCAGCAGCTTATTTAAGGGGCCCTACGAGCAGTACTTC
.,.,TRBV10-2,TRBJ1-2,CASNPGNYGYTF,TGCGCCAGCAATCCGGGAAACTATGGCTACACCTTC
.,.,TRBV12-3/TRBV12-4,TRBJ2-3,CASRLQGGVTQYF,TGTGCCAGCAGGCTCCAGGGCGGGGTCACGCAGTATTTT
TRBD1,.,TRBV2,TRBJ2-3,CASSPSGTGSDTQYF,TGTGCCAGCAGTCCTTCCGGGACAGGGTCCGATACGCAGTATTTT
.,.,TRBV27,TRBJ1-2,CASSPGTLYGYTF,TGTGCCAGCAGTCCCGGGACACTCTATGGCTACACCTTC
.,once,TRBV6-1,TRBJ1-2,CASSEAAGAGGYTF,TGTGCCAGCAGTGAAGCGGCGGGGGCCGGTGGCTACACCTTC
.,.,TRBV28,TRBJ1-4,CVTTGGAGSEKLFF,TGTGTAACGACAGGAGGCGCGGGTAGCGAAAAACTGTTTTTT
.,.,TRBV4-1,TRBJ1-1,CASSQVQGNTEAFF,TGCGCCAGCAGCCAAGTACAGGGAAACACTGAAGCTTTCTTT